Below, 2 T cell receptor beta chains from the same sample are listed, as sequenced in a study of beta chain features in type 1 diabetes. TCRB transcripts that were expressed got sequenced, as all of the isolated RNA had been reverse transcribed. Using immunoSEQ multiplex PCR, the repertoire was profiled, and TCRdb retains in-frame clones only, with some absent. The sample gives under 450,000 clones, over 13% of which show up once; about 0.018% is in the top ten. Sequenced material: naive CD4+ T cells from blood. The receptors were sampled from a woman between 18 and 30 years old in good health.

This clone was seen a few times. The genes are TRBV5-4 and TRBJ2-7; 8 nucleotides match TRBD2. This CDR3 spans 15 amino acids. Germline V lookup: CDR1 SGHNT, CDR2 YYREEE (reference sequence). V trimming: 6 bases; J trimming: 3 bases; junction bases outside the gene matches: 11. This CDR3 reads CASTPGLEAIYEQYF. CDR3 nucleotides: TGTGCCAGCACTCCGGGACTAGAAGCAATCTACGAGCAGTACTTC. The complete variable domain, with remaining parts taken from reference TRBV5-4 and TRBJ2-7, reads ETGVTQSPTHLIKTRGQQVTLRCSSQSGHNTVSWYQQALGQGPQFIFQYYREEENGRGNFPPRFSGLQFPNYSSELNVNALELDDSALYLCASTPGLEAIYEQYFGPGTRLTVT.

V is TRBV18 and J is TRBJ2-3; D ambiguous. This CDR3 is 15 amino acids long. Deletions cut 2 bases from V and 4 bases from J, with 13 bases between. Germline V lookup: CDR1 KGHSH, CDR2 LQKENI. CDR3 region: CASSPGRWSPDTQYF. The CDR3 nucleotides read TGTGCCAGCTCACCAGGCCGGTGGAGCCCAGATACGCAGTATTTT.